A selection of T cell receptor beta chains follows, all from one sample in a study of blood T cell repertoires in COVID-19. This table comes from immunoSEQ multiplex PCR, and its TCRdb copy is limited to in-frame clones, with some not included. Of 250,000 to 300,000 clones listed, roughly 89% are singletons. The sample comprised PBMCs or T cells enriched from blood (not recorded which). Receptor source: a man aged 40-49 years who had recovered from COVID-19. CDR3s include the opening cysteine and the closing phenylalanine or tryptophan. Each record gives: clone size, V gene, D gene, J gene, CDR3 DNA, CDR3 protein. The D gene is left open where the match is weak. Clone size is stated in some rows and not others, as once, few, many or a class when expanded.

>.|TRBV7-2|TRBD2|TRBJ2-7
TGTGCCAGCAGCCGTGCCGGGGGGGGGTACGAGCAGTACTTC
CASSRAGGGYEQYF
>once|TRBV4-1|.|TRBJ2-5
TGCGCCAGCAGCCAAGATTTGGTGGGACAAGGGGGTTGGAGAGAGACCCAGTACTTC
CASSQDLVGQGGWRETQYF
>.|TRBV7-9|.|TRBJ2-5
TGTGCCAGCACCTCAACACAAGAGACCCAGTACTTC
CASTSTQETQYF
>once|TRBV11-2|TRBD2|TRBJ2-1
TGTGCCAGCAGCCCCGGGACTAGCGCGAGAAGCAATGAGCAGTTCTTC
CASSPGTSARSNEQFF
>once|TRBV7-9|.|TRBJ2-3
TGTGCCAGCAGCTTATTATTAGAGGCAGATACGCAGTATTTT
CASSLLLEADTQYF
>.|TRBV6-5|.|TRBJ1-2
TGTGCCAGCAGTTACGGTATCACAGCCTATGGCTACACCTTC
CASSYGITAYGYTF
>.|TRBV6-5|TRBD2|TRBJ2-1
TGTGCCAGCAGTTATGGGGGAGGGCAAGTCTACAATGAGCAGTTCTTC
CASSYGGGQVYNEQFF
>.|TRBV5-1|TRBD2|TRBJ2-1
TGCGCCAGCAGCTTTCAGCCTCCTCTAGCGGGGGGGCCTCATGAGCAGTTCTTC
CASSFQPPLAGGPHEQFF
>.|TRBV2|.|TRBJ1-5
TGTGCCAGCAGTGTAGTGCCCTATAGCAATCAGCCCCAGCATTTT
CASSVVPYSNQPQHF
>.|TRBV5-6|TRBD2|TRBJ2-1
TGTGCCAGCAGCCGCGGGACTAATGGTGAGCAGTTCTTC
CASSRGTNGEQFF
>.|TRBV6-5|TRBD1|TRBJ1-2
TGTGCCAGCAGTCGAACGGACAGGGACGACTATGGCTACACCTTC
CASSRTDRDDYGYTF
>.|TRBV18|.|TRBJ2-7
TGTGCCAGCTCACCTCAGACAGGACACTACGAGCAGTACTTC
CASSPQTGHYEQYF
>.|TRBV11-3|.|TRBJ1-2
TGTGCCAGCAGCTCCCCCGGGGGGCTTGGCTACACCTTC
CASSSPGGLGYTF
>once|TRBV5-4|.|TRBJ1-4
TGTGCCAGCAGCTTTGCCGGGTCAACTAATGAAAAACTGTTTTTT
CASSFAGSTNEKLFF
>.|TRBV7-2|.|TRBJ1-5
TGTGCCAGCAGCTTCGGAGATAGCAATCAGCCCCAGCATTTT
CASSFGDSNQPQHF